This passage covers 17 T cell receptor beta chains from one sample sequenced in a study of blood T cell repertoires in COVID-19. Profiling relied on immunoSEQ multiplex PCR, and the TCRdb table lists in-frame clones only, not all of them. The table records a few hundred thousand clones, roughly 84% of them present only once. The source material was PBMCs or T cells enriched from blood (not recorded which). The receptors were gathered from a man in his thirties or forties in a cohort exposed to, infected with or recovered from COVID-19 (not recorded which).

V is TRBV6-5 and J is TRBJ1-2; maybe TRBD1 (6 bases). Trimming took off 5 bases at V and 5 bases at J, with 15 bases between the two ends. The CDR3 has 14 amino acids. Germline loops: CDR1 MNHEY, CDR2 SVGAGI. The CDR3 region is CASSQGTGGYGYTF. In DNA form, the CDR3 reads TGTGCCAGCAGTCAGGGGACGGGGGGTTATGGCTACACCTTC.

Regarding this clone: This specimen includes other DNA sequences encoding the same CDR3. The genes are TRBV7-2 and TRBJ1-2, with no clear D. Per the germline V gene, CDR1 is SGHTA and CDR2 is FQGNSA. Deletions cut 1 base from V and 4 bases from J, with 4 bases between. The CDR3 runs 12 residues. For the CDR3, the DNA is TGTGCCAGCAGCTTAGACAGCTATGGCTACACCTTC. Translation: CASSLDSYGYTF. The full variable domain, with the rest looked up from reference TRBV7-2 and TRBJ1-2, is GAGVSQSPSNKVTEKGKDVELRCDPISGHTALYWYRQSLGQGLEFLIYFQGNSAPDKSGLPSDRFSAERTGGSVSTLTIQRTQQEDSAVYLCASSLDSYGYTFGSGTRLTVV.

This clone was recorded only once. The rearrangement joins TRBV4-3 to TRBJ1-4; TRBD1 aligns across 9 bases. The germline gives CDR1 LGHNA, CDR2 YSLEER. The CDR3 has 16 residues. With 2 bases clipped from V and 7 bases from J, the junction kept 8 bases outside the gene matches. The CDR3 loop reads CASSQRGTGNGEKLFF. The CDR3 DNA reads as TGCGCCAGCAGCCAAAGGGGGACAGGGAACGGTGAAAAACTGTTTTTT.

V and J are TRBV25-1 and TRBJ1-1; D ambiguous. Germline values: CDR1 MGHDK, CDR2 SYGVNS. Trimming shortened V by 8 bases and J by 5 bases, and 18 bases separated the two germline ends. The CDR3 totals 14 residues. The CDR3 bases are TGTGCCAGCCACCCGGGAAGGGTTCGGACTGAAGCTTTCTTT. Translated, it gives CASHPGRVRTEAFF.

This clone has a single count. The chain's CDR3 is CASSVATGNEQFF. In nucleotides, the CDR3 is TGTGCCAGCAGCGTAGCGACGGGCAATGAGCAGTTCTTC. The V call is TRBV9, the J call TRBJ2-1; D unresolved. The CDR3 is 13 amino acids. Trimming stripped 0 bases from V and 6 bases from J, with 7 bases between. Germline V gene data show CDR1 as SGDLS and CDR2 as YYNGEE.

In its sample, this clone was seen once. V and J are TRBV3-1 (or the pseudogene TRBV3-2) and TRBJ2-7, with D perhaps TRBD2 (6 bases). Germline-derived CDR1 and CDR2 are LGHDT and YNNKEL (reference sequence). This CDR3 has 15 residues. Between the trimmed V and J ends, which lost 5 bases and 0 bases, there was a span of 14 bases. The chain's CDR3 is CASSFLREASYEQYF. The DNA for the CDR3 is TGTGCCAGCAGCTTCTTAAGGGAGGCCTCCTACGAGCAGTACTTC.

The chain couples TRBV6-5 to TRBJ2-1; 14 bases line up with TRBD2. The junction had 5 bases not matched to a gene; V was cut back by 7 bases and J by 6 bases. The CDR3 runs 15 residues. Germline values: CDR1 MNHEY, CDR2 SVGAGI. For the CDR3, the DNA is TGTGCCAGCACACGACTAGCGGGAGGGATCAATGAGCAGTTCTTC. Amino acid sequence: CASTRLAGGINEQFF.

The rearrangement joins TRBV7-9 to TRBJ1-1, with 9 bases fitting TRBD1. Germline V lookup: CDR1 SEHNR, CDR2 FQNEAQ (reference sequence). CDR3 length equals 13 residues. V lost 4 bases to trimming and J lost 6 bases; unmatched junction nucleotides: 3. CDR3 residues: CASSWTGAPEAFF. The CDR3 DNA is TGTGCCAGCAGCTGGACAGGGGCCCCTGAAGCTTTCTTT.

This clone was picked up a small number of times. This chain joins TRBV27 and TRBJ2-1; 9 bases map to TRBD1. There are 15 residues in the CDR3. Germline CDR1 MNHEY, CDR2 SMNVEV (reference sequence). J lost 6 bases, V lost 7 bases, and 10 bases had no gene match. The CDR3 sequence is CASTFRDRVFNEQFF. The CDR3, as DNA: TGTGCCAGCACCTTCCGGGACAGGGTTTTCAATGAGCAGTTCTTC.

The chain is built from TRBV24-1 and TRBJ1-2; possibly TRBD1 for D (5 bases). In germline, CDR1 is KGHDR, CDR2 SFDVKD. V was trimmed by 5 bases and J by 3 bases, leaving 18 bases between them. The CDR3 runs to 16 residues. Written as DNA, the CDR3 is TGTGCCACCAGTGGGAGGGACGAAACAGGCCACTATGGCTACACCTTC. Encoded protein: CATSGRDETGHYGYTF.

The chain uses TRBV18 and TRBJ2-4; tentative D call: TRBD2 (5 bases). The germline V and J ends were trimmed by 3 bases and 0 bases, with 9 bases remaining between them. The CDR3 length is 15 residues. Germline CDR1 and CDR2: KGHSH and LQKENI. Here the CDR3 reads CASSPGLLAKNIQYF. CDR3 DNA sequence: TGTGCCAGCTCACCCGGACTGCTAGCCAAAAACATTCAGTACTTC.

The chain is built from TRBV13 and TRBJ2-1, with a tentative D call TRBD1 (6 bases). V was cut by 4 bases and J by 6 bases, with 25 bases left in between. Germline V lookup: CDR1 PRHDT, CDR2 FYEKMQ (reference sequence). This CDR3 comprises 18 residues. The CDR3 DNA follows: TGTGCCAGCAGCTCAGCAAGTCGCACAGGGACCACCCTCAATGAGCAGTTCTTC. Its protein is CASSSASRTGTTLNEQFF.

The V call is TRBV19, the J call TRBJ1-3; D remains unclear. The CDR3 has 14 residues. Per germline, CDR1 LNHDA and CDR2 SQIVND (reference sequence). V shed 3 bases and J shed 4 bases, with 10 bases lying between them. The CDR3: CASSMEPLGNTIYF. CDR3 nucleotides: TGTGCCAGTAGTATGGAGCCTCTCGGAAACACCATATATTTT.

This clone was seen once. CDR3 region: CASSAGLAGTTDTQYF. The CDR3 nucleotides are TGTGCCAGCAGCGCCGGACTAGCGGGGACCACAGATACGCAGTATTTT. The V gene is TRBV5-4, the J gene TRBJ2-3; 12 bases fit TRBD2. The germline gives CDR1 SGHNT, CDR2 YYREEE (reference sequence). The CDR3 runs to 16 residues. Trimming at V came to 4 bases and at J to 2 bases, leaving 5 bases not matched to a gene.

V usage is TRBV5-6 and J usage is TRBJ1-4, with D possibly matching TRBD1 (5 bases). The germline gives CDR1 SGHDT, CDR2 YYEEEE. Trimming shortened V by 2 bases and J by 0 bases, and 11 bases separated the two germline ends. The CDR3 sequence is 16 residues long. The CDR3 spells CASSFRTTPTNEKLFF. CDR3 DNA sequence: TGTGCCAGCAGCTTTCGGACAACCCCAACTAATGAAAAACTGTTTTTT.

This chain uses TRBV6-5 with TRBJ2-7, with 7 bases aligning to TRBD1. CDR3 length: 15 residues. Germline V CDR1 and CDR2: MNHEY, SVGAGI. J was trimmed by 2 bases and V by 8 bases; bases with no gene match: 12. CDR3 in amino acids: CASEIGGGGAYEQYF. CDR3 DNA: TGTGCCAGCGAGATAGGGGGCGGTGGAGCCTACGAGCAGTACTTC.

The table lists this clone with a count of one. CDR3 loop: CASSLTGGREQYF. DNA of the CDR3: TGTGCCAGCAGCCTGACAGGGGGGAGGGAGCAGTACTTC. This sequence joins TRBV7-9 and TRBJ2-7, with 9 bases aligning to TRBD1. This CDR3 spans 13 amino acids. The J segment lost 7 bases and the V segment lost 5 bases, leaving 6 bases of the junction unmatched. CDR1 is SEHNR and CDR2 is FQNEAQ in the germline V gene (reference sequence).